Shown below are 23 T cell receptor beta chains from a single sample sequenced in a study of response to subunit inactivated influenza vaccine. TCRdb called the RT-PCR reads again in MiXCR, with one record for every CDR3 protein. This sample has approximately 480,000 distinct CDR3 sequences, with 9.5% to 13% found just once. Sequenced here: PBMCs from blood, sampled 40 to 50 days after vaccination. These receptors were collected from a man between 45 and 60 years old who received an inactivated influenza vaccine.

V is TRBV4-3 and J is TRBJ1-5; D is possibly TRBD1 (5 bases). From germline, CDR1 is LGHNA and CDR2 YSLEER. With 3 bases removed from V and 4 bases from J, the gap between germline ends came to 13 bases. CDR3 length equals 15 residues. The CDR3 loop is CASSHDLGENQPQHF. CDR3 DNA: TGCGCCAGCAGCCACGACCTGGGGGAAAATCAGCCCCAGCATTTT.

For this clonotype: A much larger clone lies one base from this, so it may be a read error. The CDR3 DNA reads TGTGTCAGCAGAACCGGGACAGGGTTAGCTGAAGCTTTCTTT. Its translation is CVSRTGTGLAEAFF. This rearrangement joins TRBV6-1 to TRBJ1-1; 9 bases map to TRBD1. Germline CDR1 and CDR2: MNHNS and SASEGT. There are 14 residues in the CDR3.

This chain uses TRBV29-1 with TRBJ2-1; D ambiguous. V was clipped by 4 bases and J by 1 base, with 11 bases between them. Per the germline V gene, CDR1 is SQVTM and CDR2 is ANQGSEA. The CDR3 is 14 residues long. The CDR3 reads CSVVGVTSYNEQFF. The CDR3 DNA follows: TGCAGCGTTGTCGGCGTCACTTCCTACAATGAGCAGTTCTTC.

This clonotype was recorded at least ten times. The chain carries TRBV12-3 or TRBV12-4 and TRBJ1-3; tentatively, D is TRBD1 (5 bases). V was pared by 4 bases and J by 0 bases, with 10 bases between. The CDR3 spans 15 residues. The CDR3 region is CASSWDGRSGNTIYF. CDR3 coding DNA: TGTGCCAGCAGTTGGGACGGACGCTCTGGAAACACCATATATTTT.

V usage is TRBV12-3 or TRBV12-4 and J usage is TRBJ2-7, with no clear D. CDR3 length: 11 amino acids. V was clipped by 7 bases and J by 4 bases, with 8 bases between them. For the CDR3, the DNA is TGTGCCAGCACCTTTGGGTACGAGCAGTACTTC. It yields the protein CASTFGYEQYF.

J is TRBJ2-2 and V is TRBV18; maybe TRBD2 (5 bases). CDR1 is KGHSH, CDR2 LQKENI, per germline. V lost 0 bases and J 6 bases, leaving 17 bases between the germline ends. The CDR3 sequence is 17 residues long. The CDR3 DNA reads TGTGCCAGCTCACCACCGAATCGCAGGTTGAGGGCCGGGGAGCTGTTTTTT. This sequence encodes CASSPPNRRLRAGELFF.

V and J are TRBV6-7 and TRBJ1-2, with D possibly TRBD1 on 5 matching bases. TRBV6-7 counts as an open reading frame of uncertain function. The CDR3 sequence is 14 residues long. V lost 2 bases to trimming and J lost 3 bases, with 10 bases between them. CDR3 in amino acids: CASSYGRVDYGYTF. The CDR3 nucleotides read TGTGCCAGCAGTTACGGCAGGGTAGACTATGGCTACACCTTC.

This clonotype was detected once. The chain uses TRBV10-3 and TRBJ2-1; TRBD1 might be the D (6 bases). With 10 bases removed from V and 4 bases from J, the gap between germline ends came to 20 bases. Germline-derived CDR1 and CDR2 are ENHRY and SYGVKD. This CDR3 has 15 amino acids. This CDR3 reads CATRNIGGSYNEQFF. The CDR3 bases are TGTGCCACGCGGAATATAGGGGGATCATACAATGAGCAGTTCTTC.

At least ten counts were recorded for this clonotype. J is TRBJ2-5 and V is TRBV29-1, with D tentatively TRBD1 (5 bases). CDR3 length: 12 residues. Germline CDR1 and CDR2: SQVTM and ANQGSEA. Trimming shortened V by 4 bases and J by 5 bases, and 11 bases separated the two germline ends. This CDR3 reads CSVGRALETQYF. The CDR3 nucleotides read TGCAGCGTTGGCAGGGCTTTGGAGACCCAGTACTTC.

The table lists this clonotype with a few counts. In nucleotides, the CDR3 is TGCAGTGCTAACTGCGAGACAGATACGCAGTATTTT. Encoded protein: CSANCETDTQYF. The chain employs TRBV20-1 and TRBJ2-3; no clear D gene. The CDR3 sequence is 12 residues long. CDR1 and CDR2 from the germline V gene are DFQATT and SNEGSKA (reference sequence). The V end was cut by 4 bases, the J end by 3 bases, with 8 bases between.

V gene TRBV16 combines with J gene TRBJ2-7, with D unclear. Germline values: CDR1 KGHSY, CDR2 FQNENV. CDR3 length: 14 residues. Deletions cut 2 bases from V and 5 bases from J, with 13 bases between. Written as DNA, the CDR3 is TGTGCCAGCAGCCAAAATGTAGCTGCAAACGAGCAGTACTTC. This sequence encodes CASSQNVAANEQYF.

This clonotype was seen a few times. CDR3 loop: CASSWDPGQGSGELFF. CDR3 DNA: TGCGCCAGCAGCTGGGACCCGGGACAGGGGTCCGGGGAGCTGTTTTTT. J is TRBJ2-2 and V is TRBV5-1; 10 bases match TRBD1. Germline V gives CDR1 SGHRS, CDR2 YFSETQ. The J segment lost 6 bases and the V segment lost 3 bases, leaving 8 bases of the junction unmatched. This CDR3 region has 16 residues.

This clonotype occurred many times. The chain recombines TRBV10-3 with TRBJ2-5; no reliable D call. V was trimmed by 3 bases and J by 2 bases, leaving 10 bases between them. CDR1 and CDR2 (germline): ENHRY, SYGVKD. The CDR3 is made up of 14 amino acids. CDR3: CAISEGPGQETQYF. In DNA, the CDR3 is TGTGCCATCAGTGAAGGTCCGGGTCAAGAGACCCAGTACTTC.

This clonotype was detected ten times or more. The chain joins TRBV29-1 to TRBJ1-2; D is unclear. Per germline, CDR1 SQVTM and CDR2 ANQGSEA. The CDR3 spans 12 residues. V gave up 4 bases and J gave up 8 bases, with 14 bases separating them. In nucleotides, the CDR3 is TGCAGCGTTGCGAGCTCCCGGGGAGGCTACACCTTC. Translated: CSVASSRGGYTF.

The rearrangement links TRBV10-3 to TRBJ1-2; unclear D gene. The CDR3 length is 12 residues. The germline V gene has CDR1 ENHRY and CDR2 SYGVKD. The V and J ends lost 4 bases and 8 bases respectively, with 11 bases between them. This CDR3 is CAISAQREGYTF. Here the CDR3 DNA reads TGTGCCATCAGTGCTCAGCGTGAAGGCTACACCTTC.

This clonotype was picked up a small number of times. CDR3 region: CSVGAGTGQAFF. The CDR3 nucleotides read TGCAGCGTTGGAGCCGGGACGGGGCAAGCTTTCTTT. The genes are TRBV29-1 and TRBJ1-1, with D perhaps TRBD1 (5 bases). This CDR3 is 12 amino acids long. Trimming left V 4 bases short and J 9 bases short, with 15 bases between. Germline values: CDR1 SQVTM, CDR2 ANQGSEA.

This chain joins TRBV20-1 and TRBJ1-4; D uncertain. This CDR3 is 13 amino acids long. Trimming removed 1 base from V and 6 bases from J, with 9 bases in between. Per the germline V gene, CDR1 is DFQATT and CDR2 is SNEGSKA (reference sequence). CDR3 nucleotide sequence: TGCAGTGCTAGAGGGGGTCCCCATGAAAAACTGTTTTTT. Translated, it gives CSARGGPHEKLFF.

This clonotype was seen repeatedly, ten times or more. The CDR3 loop is CASSLQGLAQETQYF. Here the CDR3 DNA reads TGTGCCAGCAGTTTACAGGGACTAGCCCAAGAGACCCAGTACTTC. V and J are TRBV12-3 or TRBV12-4 and TRBJ2-5; TRBD2 matches at 9 bases. Trimming removed 2 bases from V and 1 base from J; junction bases left unmatched: 2. The CDR3 loop spans 15 amino acids.

This clonotype was seen repeatedly, ten times or more. V usage is TRBV12-3 or TRBV12-4 and J usage is TRBJ2-7; D uncertain. Trimming shortened V by 1 base and J by 1 base, and 5 bases separated the two germline ends. The CDR3 loop spans 13 amino acids. CDR3: CASSLGSSYEQYF. Here the CDR3 DNA reads TGTGCCAGCAGTTTAGGGTCGTCCTACGAGCAGTACTTC.

The chain recombines TRBV27 with TRBJ2-7; 12 bases are a match to TRBD2. V trimming: 4 bases; J trimming: 1 base; junction bases outside the gene matches: 11. CDR1 is MNHEY and CDR2 is SMNVEV in the germline V gene (reference sequence). This CDR3 has 18 residues. The CDR3 coding sequence is TGTGCCAGCAGTTCCCCACTAGCGGGAGGCGCTGAGTCCTACGAGCAGTACTTC. Its protein product is CASSSPLAGGAESYEQYF.

This rearrangement joins TRBV4-2 to TRBJ2-5; the D call may be TRBD1 or TRBD2 (5 bases each). The CDR3 is 18 residues long. The V end was cut by 4 bases, the J end by 1 base, with 22 bases between. Germline V gene data show CDR1 as LGHNA and CDR2 as YNFKEQ. CDR3 region: CASSLGPRDGDLQETQYF. The DNA for the CDR3 is TGTGCCAGCAGCCTTGGTCCCAGGGACGGGGACCTCCAAGAGACCCAGTACTTC.

This clonotype was seen only a few times. The chain joins TRBV6-5 to TRBJ2-1; D not certain. CDR1 is MNHEY and CDR2 is SVGAGI in the germline V gene. Trimming stripped 0 bases from V and 2 bases from J, with 8 bases between. This CDR3 spans 15 amino acids. Written as DNA, the CDR3 is TGTGCCAGCAGTTACTCAGAGGATCCCTACAATGAGCAGTTCTTC. This codes for CASSYSEDPYNEQFF.

This clonotype was seen many times. This chain links TRBV7-2 with TRBJ2-5; D is undetermined. V lost 1 base and J 5 bases, leaving 17 bases between the germline ends. The length of the CDR3 is 16 residues. From germline, CDR1 is SGHTA and CDR2 FQGNSA. This CDR3 is CASSLGLRVAVETQYF. Written as DNA, the CDR3 is TGTGCCAGCAGCTTAGGTTTGCGTGTGGCGGTGGAGACCCAGTACTTC.